Below, 30 T cell receptor beta chains from the same sample are listed, as sequenced in a study of identical twins. In TCRdb, the 5' RACE reads were re-called with MiXCR into one record per CDR3 protein. Counted here are 410,000 or so distinct CDR3 sequences, 15% to 20% occurring once; the ten biggest clones make up more than 10%. The sequencing input was naive T cells sorted from blood. These TCRs come from a man over 45 in good health.

There are many counts of this clonotype. This chain links TRBV20-1 with TRBJ2-1, with D unresolved. Trimming left V 0 bases short and J 9 bases short, with 15 bases between. The V gene's germline CDR1 is DFQATT and CDR2 SNEGSKA (reference sequence). CDR3 length equals 14 residues. The CDR3 loop is CSARDARGTTEQFF. CDR3 bases: TGCAGTGCTAGAGATGCCCGAGGAACTACTGAGCAGTTCTTC.

The rearrangement joins TRBV29-1 to TRBJ1-1, with D maybe TRBD1 (6 bases). Germline CDR1 and CDR2: SQVTM and ANQGSEA. Trimming pared 6 bases from V and 2 bases from J, leaving 16 bases between. This CDR3 contains 14 residues. The CDR3 sequence: CSVKRTVSNTEAFF. DNA for the CDR3: TGCAGCGTGAAGAGGACAGTCTCCAACACTGAAGCTTTCTTT.

In this sample, this clonotype turned up many times. The chain's CDR3 is CASSLALAGVPDTQYF. The CDR3 DNA reads TGCGCCAGCAGCCTAGCACTAGCGGGAGTCCCAGATACGCAGTATTTT. This rearrangement joins TRBV5-1 to TRBJ2-3; 11 bases agree with TRBD2. CDR3 length: 16 residues. The V gene end was trimmed by 4 bases and the J gene end by 4 bases; junction bases not matched to a gene: 8. The germline V gene has CDR1 SGHRS and CDR2 YFSETQ.

This clonotype was recorded many times. The J gene is TRBJ2-2, the V gene TRBV28; D possibly corresponds to TRBD1 (6 bases). V was cut by 6 bases and J by 3 bases, with 32 bases left in between. The CDR3 covers 21 residues. Germline CDR1 reads MDHEN; CDR2 reads SYDVKM. The DNA for the CDR3 is TGTGCCAGCAGGGGGGAACCCCGGGACACTCATCCCCCCATTTACACCGGGGAGCTGTTTTTT. Its translation: CASRGEPRDTHPPIYTGELFF.

This clonotype has ten or more counts. The rearrangement links TRBV28 to TRBJ1-2, with D maybe TRBD1 (5 bases). The CDR3 is 14 amino acids. The germline gives CDR1 MDHEN, CDR2 SYDVKM. Trimming cost V 5 bases and J 3 bases, with 13 bases left between them. CDR3 sequence reads: CASSSPGGYYGYTF. The CDR3 DNA is TGTGCCAGCAGTAGCCCCGGGGGGTACTATGGCTACACCTTC.

The V gene is TRBV2, the J gene TRBJ1-1, with unresolved D. The V end lost 3 bases, the J end lost 0 bases, and 5 bases lay between the germline ends. The CDR3 contains 13 residues. Per germline, CDR1 SNHLY and CDR2 FYNNEI. The CDR3 nucleotides read TGTGCCAGCAGTGACGACATGAACACTGAAGCTTTCTTT. This gives the protein CASSDDMNTEAFF.

This clonotype has only a few counts. V gene TRBV12-3 or TRBV12-4 combines with J gene TRBJ1-1; tentatively, D is TRBD1 (6 bases). CDR3 size: 12 residues. V was trimmed by 5 bases and J by 10 bases, leaving 14 bases between them. The CDR3 region has the DNA TGTGCCAGCAGTCAAAACAGGGTTGGAGCTTTCTTT. Amino acid sequence: CASSQNRVGAFF.

This clonotype was counted between two and nine times. The chain is built from TRBV15 and TRBJ2-3; TRBD2 matches at 7 bases. The CDR3 spans 15 residues. Trimming cost V 1 base and J 0 bases; bases outside gene matches: 1. CDR1 and CDR2 (germline): LNHNV, YYDKDF (reference sequence). CDR3: CATSRVSGSTDTQYF. Written as DNA, the CDR3 is TGTGCCACCAGCAGAGTTAGCGGGAGCACAGATACGCAGTATTTT. Looking up the rest from reference TRBV15 and TRBJ2-3 gives the full variable domain: DAMVIQNPRYQVTQFGKPVTLSCSQTLNHNVMYWYQQKSSQAPKLLFHYYDKDFNNEADTPDNFQSRRPNTSFCFLDIRSPGLGDTAMYLCATSRVSGSTDTQYFGPGTRLTVL.

J is TRBJ2-5 and V is TRBV6-5; no clear D gene. Germline V gene lookup returns CDR1 MNHEY and CDR2 SVGAGI. V lost 0 bases and J lost 1, with 9 bases in between. The CDR3 has 15 residues. CDR3 in amino acids: CASSYSGTAQETQYF. DNA for the CDR3: TGTGCCAGCAGTTACTCGGGCACGGCCCAAGAGACCCAGTACTTC.

This clonotype was recorded many times. This sequence joins TRBV5-1 and TRBJ2-4; D is perhaps TRBD2 (5 bases). Deletions cut 1 base from V and 0 bases from J, with 23 bases between. CDR1 is SGHRS and CDR2 is YFSETQ in the germline V gene. This CDR3 spans 20 amino acids. CDR3 region: CASSLRITSGKGSAKNIQYF. The CDR3 nucleotides are TGCGCCAGCAGCTTGCGTATTACGTCCGGGAAGGGATCAGCCAAAAACATTCAGTACTTC.

The V call is TRBV2, the J call TRBJ1-1; no clear D. This CDR3 contains 11 residues. V was trimmed by 8 bases and J by 6 bases, leaving 10 bases between them. In germline, CDR1 is SNHLY, CDR2 FYNNEI. The CDR3 reads CASQFQAEAFF. CDR3 nucleotides: TGTGCCAGCCAGTTCCAGGCTGAAGCTTTCTTT.

This clonotype was counted at least ten times. The rearrangement links TRBV20-1 to TRBJ2-7; TRBD2 agrees at 8 bases. Trimming removed 1 base from V and 2 bases from J; junction bases left unmatched: 10. The CDR3 is 16 amino acids. Germline loops: CDR1 DFQATT, CDR2 SNEGSKA (reference sequence). The CDR3 DNA reads as TGCAGTGCTAGAGCCCTCGGGCGGGAGGTTACCTACGAGCAGTACTTC. Its translation is CSARALGREVTYEQYF.

This clonotype was recorded a few times. The V call is TRBV5-6, the J call TRBJ1-1; D uncertain. Trimming removed 4 bases at V and 0 bases at J, with 13 bases between. The CDR3 has 15 amino acids. Germline V gene lookup returns CDR1 SGHDT and CDR2 YYEEEE. The CDR3 loop reads CASSRVGVMNTEAFF. Written as DNA, the CDR3 is TGTGCCAGCAGCCGGGTCGGGGTAATGAACACTGAAGCTTTCTTT.

The chain links TRBV5-1 to TRBJ2-3, with D possibly matching TRBD1 (6 bases). The germline gives CDR1 SGHRS, CDR2 YFSETQ. This CDR3 is built from 21 residues. With 5 bases removed from V and 2 bases from J, the gap between germline ends came to 33 bases. In DNA form, the CDR3 reads TGCGCCAGCAGACCGACCGGGACAAGTCCGTCCTGGTCATATAACACAGATACGCAGTATTTT. Encoded protein: CASRPTGTSPSWSYNTDTQYF.

This clonotype has at least ten counts. The chain combines TRBV12-3 or TRBV12-4 with TRBJ2-3, with a weak D call TRBD1 (5 bases). Trimming removed 3 bases at V and 1 base at J, with 17 bases between. This CDR3 region has 17 residues. CDR3 sequence: CASSFPFGADRTDTQYF. CDR3 DNA: TGTGCCAGCAGTTTCCCTTTTGGGGCAGACCGCACAGATACGCAGTATTTT.

This clonotype has a count of ten or more. V and J are TRBV20-1 and TRBJ2-5; possibly TRBD1 for D (6 bases). With 5 bases removed from V and 1 base from J, the gap between germline ends came to 20 bases. CDR3 length equals 16 residues. The germline V gene encodes CDR1 DFQATT and CDR2 SNEGSKA (reference sequence). In DNA form, the CDR3 reads TGCAGTGCTTATTCTCGTATACAGGGTGGCCAAGAGACCCAGTACTTC. It specifies CSAYSRIQGGQETQYF.

This chain connects TRBV12-3 or TRBV12-4 to TRBJ1-1; 7 bases fit TRBD1. This CDR3 is built from 13 residues. The J segment lost 3 bases and the V segment lost 6 bases, leaving 4 bases of the junction unmatched. CDR3 protein: CASSRQGYTEAFF. In DNA, the CDR3 is TGTGCCAGCAGCAGACAGGGCTACACTGAAGCTTTCTTT.

This clonotype was recorded a few times. The chain uses TRBV9 and TRBJ2-3; 8 bases fit TRBD2. V dropped 3 bases and J dropped 8; count of bases not matched to a gene: 20. This CDR3 has 18 amino acids. Germline V CDR1 and CDR2: SGDLS, YYNGEE. The CDR3: CASSGADSGSKGIGTQYF. The CDR3, as DNA: TGTGCCAGCAGCGGGGCAGACAGCGGGAGCAAGGGGATAGGTACGCAGTATTTT.

The chain is built from TRBV27 and TRBJ2-5, with D tentatively TRBD2 (7 bases). Germline assignment: CDR1 MNHEY and CDR2 SMNVEV (reference sequence). The germline V and J ends were trimmed by 3 bases and 4 bases, with 15 bases remaining between them. The CDR3 extends over 15 amino acids. The CDR3 nucleotides are TGTGCCAGCAGTTTCGGGGGGCGTGGGACAGAGACCCAGTACTTC. It specifies CASSFGGRGTETQYF.

This clonotype was detected only a few times. The chain employs TRBV4-2 and TRBJ2-1; no clear D gene. This CDR3 comprises 13 residues. Trimming left V 3 bases short and J 8 bases short, with 11 bases between. Per germline, CDR1 LGHNA and CDR2 YNFKEQ. CDR3 protein: CASSHTLTHEQFF. The DNA for the CDR3 is TGTGCCAGCAGCCACACCCTGACCCATGAGCAGTTCTTC.

The table lists this clonotype with a few counts. The genes are TRBV5-1 and TRBJ2-5, with D perhaps TRBD2 (7 bases). V was clipped by 5 bases and J by 5 bases, with 25 bases between them. This CDR3 is 17 amino acids long. CDR1 and CDR2 (germline): SGHRS, YFSETQ. CDR3 DNA sequence: TGCGCCAGCAGTTCAACGACATCTTCGAGGGGGGGGGAGACCCAGTACTTC. Translation gives CASSSTTSSRGGETQYF.

The chain employs TRBV29-1 and TRBJ2-5; D is possibly TRBD2 (6 bases). The CDR3 loop spans 12 amino acids. Trimming shortened V by 4 bases and J by 7 bases, and 13 bases separated the two germline ends. CDR1 SQVTM and CDR2 ANQGSEA come from the germline V gene. In DNA, the CDR3 is TGCAGCGTTGTTGGGGCCGGGGGGACCCAGTACTTC. Translated: CSVVGAGGTQYF.

The chain combines TRBV6-7 with TRBJ2-7; D possibly corresponds to TRBD1 (6 bases). Being an ORF, TRBV6-7 has a function that is uncertain. V lost 2 bases and J lost 7, with 33 bases in between. This CDR3 is built from 20 residues. This CDR3 is CASSYRETQLEASGVGEQYF. CDR3 DNA: TGTGCCAGCAGTTACCGTGAGACTCAACTCGAGGCGTCAGGGGTGGGGGAGCAGTACTTC.

This clonotype was seen a single time. The chain employs TRBV20-1 and TRBJ1-1; tentatively, D is TRBD1 (5 bases). Between the trimmed V and J ends, which lost 6 bases and 1 base, there was a span of 12 bases. Germline V gives CDR1 DFQATT, CDR2 SNEGSKA (reference sequence). The CDR3 has 13 amino acids. The CDR3 spells CSAGDLTNTEAFF. DNA of the CDR3: TGCAGTGCCGGGGACTTAACGAACACTGAAGCTTTCTTT.

This clonotype was seen only a few times. The V call is TRBV20-1, the J call TRBJ2-2; tentatively, D is TRBD2 (6 bases). V dropped 6 bases and J dropped 5 bases, with 16 bases sitting between them. The germline CDR1 and CDR2 sequences are DFQATT and SNEGSKA (reference sequence). The CDR3 covers 14 residues. DNA for the CDR3: TGCAGTGCGGCCCGACCGGGAGTAACCGGGGAGCTGTTTTTT. Translating gives CSAARPGVTGELFF.

The sample holds a few counts of this clonotype. The chain recombines TRBV20-1 with TRBJ1-1; D unclear. Germline V gene lookup returns CDR1 DFQATT and CDR2 SNEGSKA (reference sequence). V lost 1 base and J lost 1, with 7 bases in between. This CDR3 region has 13 residues. The CDR3 DNA reads TGCAGTGCTAGAGGCTCAGGGAACACTGAAGCTTTCTTT. Its translation is CSARGSGNTEAFF.

This clonotype was picked up many times. This rearrangement joins TRBV9 to TRBJ2-1; perhaps TRBD2 as D (7 bases). The CDR3 is 14 amino acids. Trimming shortened V by 4 bases and J by 7 bases, and 15 bases separated the two germline ends. Germline values: CDR1 SGDLS, CDR2 YYNGEE. The CDR3 region is CASSLGGLSNEQFF. CDR3 coding DNA: TGTGCCAGCAGCCTGGGGGGGCTTTCAAATGAGCAGTTCTTC.

This clonotype has more than one count but fewer than ten. This chain uses TRBV12-3 or TRBV12-4 with TRBJ2-7; D not resolved. The CDR3 contains 13 residues. V lost 1 base, J lost 6 bases, and 10 bases lay in between. Here the CDR3 DNA reads TGTGCCAGCAGTTTAGGGGCCCCCCTCGAGCAGTACTTC. Translating gives CASSLGAPLEQYF.

The rearrangement uses TRBV5-1 and TRBJ2-2; D is undetermined. CDR1 and CDR2 from the germline V gene are SGHRS and YFSETQ. The CDR3 is made up of 13 amino acids. The germline V and J ends were trimmed by 0 bases and 8 bases, with 8 bases remaining between them. This chain's CDR3 is CASSLVGSGELFF. The CDR3 DNA is TGCGCCAGCAGCTTGGTTGGGTCGGGGGAGCTGTTTTTT. The full variable domain, with the rest looked up from reference TRBV5-1 and TRBJ2-2, is KAGVTQTPRYLIKTRGQQVTLSCSPISGHRSVSWYQQTPGQGLQFLFEYFSETQRNKGNFPGRFSGRQFSNSRSEMNVSTLELGDSALYLCASSLVGSGELFFGEGSRLTVL.

This rearrangement joins TRBV6-2 or TRBV6-3 to TRBJ2-1; 12 bases agree with TRBD2. Germline CDR1 reads MNHEY; CDR2 reads SVGEGT. The CDR3 totals 17 residues. Trimming took 2 bases from V and 6 from J; bases not matched to a gene: 8. CDR3 protein: CASSYPTSGRPPNEQFF. CDR3 sequence (DNA): TGTGCCAGCAGTTACCCTACTAGCGGGAGGCCCCCCAATGAGCAGTTCTTC.